This TCR beta chain was captured by sequencing in a study of OX40 agonist ivuxolimab in advanced cancers. V shed 3 bases and J shed 7 bases, with 10 bases lying between them. The CDR3 loop spans 13 amino acids. CDR1 MNHNY and CDR2 SVGAGI come from the germline V gene (reference sequence). Using immunoSEQ multiplex PCR, the repertoire was profiled, and TCRdb retains in-frame clones only, with some absent. Found here are approximately 70,000 clones, approximately 85% of them singletons; the top ten hold roughly 0.4%. The J gene is TRBJ1-5, the V gene TRBV6-6; no clear D. The sequencing here drew on CD4+ or CD8+ T cells sorted from blood, taken in a trial of the OX40 agonist ivuxolimab. The receptor's source is an adult with an advanced solid tumor such as melanoma, head and neck, liver or kidney cancer. In DNA form, the CDR3 reads TGTGCCAGCAGTTATTGGCCGGAACAGCCCCAGCATTTT. Amino acid sequence: CASSYWPEQPQHF.